These 26 T cell receptor beta chains were sequenced from one sample in a study of shared clonotypes between healthy human individuals (dated by TCRdb to the early 2020s). For the CD8 naive samples, CD45RO-negative cells were positively selected for CCR7, yielding a CD45RA+CCR7+ population from which TemRA cells were excluded. Library creation used the immunoSEQ multiplex PCR assay. The table was pulled from immuneACCESS by TCRdb, which kept in-frame rearrangements only. Such tables lose some clones; where checked, under half of the loss comes from unresolved V genes, and the rest has no known cause. This sample holds some 630,000 clones; 90% to 97% were observed only once. Approximately 0.1% of the sample is held by the ten biggest clonotypes. Sequenced input: naive CD8+ T cells sorted from blood. The sample's cell subset or site label is to be understood as: CD45RA+CCR7+. The source of these receptors is a woman in her 30s in good health.

Comments on this clone: Other DNA sequences in this sample translate to the same CDR3. This rearrangement joins TRBV28 to TRBJ2-7; 10 bases fit TRBD2. CDR3 length equals 16 residues. In germline, CDR1 is MDHEN, CDR2 SYDVKM. Trimming cost V 2 bases and J 4 bases; bases outside gene matches: 8. CDR3 region: CASSLPKREGDYEQYF. The CDR3 nucleotides read TGTGCCAGCAGTTTACCGAAGCGGGAGGGGGATTACGAGCAGTACTTC. The entire variable domain, with the rest obtained from reference TRBV28 and TRBJ2-7, is as follows: DVKVTQSSRYLVKRTGEKVFLECVQDMDHENMFWYRQDPGLGLRLIYFSYDVKMKEKGDIPEGYSVSREKKERFSLILESASTNQTSMYLCASSLPKREGDYEQYFGPGTRLTVT.

This sequence joins TRBV19 and TRBJ2-5; D is unresolved. V dropped 0 bases and J dropped 2 bases, with 16 bases sitting between them. Germline V gene data show CDR1 as LNHDA and CDR2 as SQIVND (reference sequence). CDR3 size: 17 residues. This CDR3 reads CASSIDLVRPEQETQYF. The CDR3 DNA reads TGTGCCAGTAGTATAGATCTTGTACGGCCAGAGCAAGAGACCCAGTACTTC.

The chain joins TRBV13 to TRBJ2-2, with TRBD2 matching 9 bases. The ends lost 8 bases at V and 9 bases at J; junction bases unmatched: 10. The CDR3 consists of 14 residues. CDR1 PRHDT and CDR2 FYEKMQ come from the germline V gene (reference sequence). CDR3 nucleotide sequence: TGTGCCAGCTCGCCGGCGGGAGGGCCAAGGGAGCTGTTTTTT. Protein: CASSPAGGPRELFF.

The DNA of the CDR3 is TGTGCCAGCAGCGCAGGACTAGCGGGCTCCTACGAGCAGTACTTC. Protein sequence: CASSAGLAGSYEQYF. The chain couples TRBV11-2 to TRBJ2-7; 11 positions match TRBD2. CDR1 is SGHAT, CDR2 FQNNGV, per germline. This CDR3 is built from 15 residues. J gave up 0 bases and V 5 bases, and 3 bases lay outside the gene matches.

The chain joins TRBV4-1 to TRBJ2-2; tentative D call: TRBD2 (5 bases). With 1 base removed from V and 3 bases from J, the gap between germline ends came to 9 bases. CDR1 MGHRA and CDR2 YSYEKL come from the germline V gene. The length of the CDR3 is 15 residues. CDR3 nucleotides: TGCGCCAGCAGCCAAGTCCTAGCCGACACCGGGGAGCTGTTTTTT. Protein: CASSQVLADTGELFF.

The chain carries TRBV28 and TRBJ1-5, with D possibly being TRBD1 (6 bases). Germline V lookup: CDR1 MDHEN, CDR2 SYDVKM. CDR3 length: 17 residues. Trimming took 6 bases from V and 4 from J, leaving 22 bases between them. Written as DNA, the CDR3 is TGTGCCAGCAGAACTCTACAGGGAATCACGAGAAATCAGCCCCAGCATTTT. This codes for CASRTLQGITRNQPQHF.

This chain connects TRBV6-9 to TRBJ1-2; D gene uncertain. V was clipped by 4 bases and J by 4 bases, with 19 bases between them. Germline lookup yields CDR1 MNHGY and CDR2 SVAAGI. The CDR3 length is 16 residues. CDR3 sequence reads: CASSLHVYGKTYGYTF. CDR3 bases: TGTGCCAGCAGTTTGCATGTGTACGGAAAGACCTATGGCTACACCTTC.

V gene TRBV9 combines with J gene TRBJ2-5, with 13 bases matching TRBD2. Gene TRBJ2-7 matches the end of the DNA better, so the J call may be wrong. Germline-derived CDR1 and CDR2 are SGDLS and YYNGEE. The CDR3 loop spans 17 amino acids. The CDR3 sequence is CASSSATSGGTGNEQYF. The CDR3 nucleotides are TGTGCCAGCAGCTCAGCGACTAGCGGGGGGACCGGGAACGAGCAGTACTTC.

As regards this clone: The identical CDR3 is also encoded by other nucleotide sequences in the sample. The chain employs TRBV27 and TRBJ2-7, with TRBD2 identical over 12 bases. The CDR3 totals 14 residues. Per germline, CDR1 MNHEY and CDR2 SMNVEV (reference sequence). Trimming removed 4 bases from V and 4 bases from J; junction bases left unmatched: 2. The chain's CDR3 is CASSSLAGGYEQYF. CDR3 nucleotide sequence: TGTGCCAGCAGTTCCCTAGCGGGAGGGTACGAGCAGTACTTC.

This rearrangement joins TRBV2 to TRBJ2-7, with 13 bases aligning to TRBD2. V lost 6 bases to trimming and J lost 4 bases; unmatched junction nucleotides: 6. Germline V gene data show CDR1 as SNHLY and CDR2 as FYNNEI. CDR3 length: 15 residues. The CDR3 coding sequence is TGTGCCAGCAGGGGGACTAGCGGGATGTTATACGAGCAGTACTTC. This codes for CASRGTSGMLYEQYF.

The rearrangement joins TRBV27 to TRBJ1-1, with D unresolved. Germline V gene lookup returns CDR1 MNHEY and CDR2 SMNVEV (reference sequence). Trimming removed 2 bases at V and 4 bases at J, with 17 bases between. The CDR3 spans 16 residues. CDR3 DNA sequence: TGTGCCAGCAGTTTAAAGCCAGGAGTTTACCCCACTGAAGCTTTCTTT. Translated: CASSLKPGVYPTEAFF.

The genes are TRBV7-9 and TRBJ2-7, with unresolved D. Germline assignment: CDR1 SEHNR and CDR2 FQNEAQ (reference sequence). V gave up 2 bases and J gave up 1 base, with 6 bases separating them. The length of the CDR3 is 13 residues. The CDR3 DNA is TGTGCCAGCAGCTTACTGGCTTCCTACGAGCAGTACTTC. Its translation is CASSLLASYEQYF.

This clone was picked up a small number of times. The chain carries TRBV30 and TRBJ1-4, with 9 bases that match TRBD1. The V gene's germline CDR1 is GTSNPN and CDR2 SVGIG (reference sequence). Losses at the gene ends were 1 base for V and 3 bases for J; bases not matched to a gene: 3. The CDR3 extends over 15 amino acids. In nucleotides, the CDR3 is TGTGCCTGGAGTGCCGGACAGGGGCCTAATGAAAAACTGTTTTTT. Protein product: CAWSAGQGPNEKLFF.

This clone was seen only a few times. The CDR3 DNA reads TGCAGTGCTGACAGGGACACTGAAGCTTTCTTT. Residues: CSADRDTEAFF. This sequence joins TRBV20-1 and TRBJ1-1, with 7 bases that match TRBD1. Germline V gives CDR1 DFQATT, CDR2 SNEGSKA (reference sequence). This CDR3 is 11 amino acids long. J gave up 3 bases and V 5 bases, and 0 bases lay outside the gene matches.

This chain connects TRBV7-6 to TRBJ1-4, with a tentative D call TRBD1 (5 bases). Germline V gene lookup returns CDR1 SGHVS and CDR2 FNYEAQ. The CDR3 length is 20 residues. V was pared by 4 bases and J by 0 bases, with 24 bases between. This chain's CDR3 is CASSSTGQARQTATNEKLFF. CDR3 nucleotide sequence: TGTGCCAGCAGCTCAACCGGACAAGCTAGACAAACTGCAACTAATGAAAAACTGTTTTTT.

This chain joins TRBV29-1 and TRBJ2-5, with 11 bases lining up with TRBD1. The CDR3 runs to 16 residues. Germline CDR1 SQVTM, CDR2 ANQGSEA. The V and J ends lost 3 bases and 6 bases, in that order; junction bases with no gene match: 12. CDR3 amino acids: CSVDIFPGQGVKTQYF. In DNA form, the CDR3 reads TGCAGCGTTGATATTTTTCCGGGACAGGGGGTAAAGACCCAGTACTTC.

The rearrangement links TRBV14 to TRBJ2-7, with 7 positions matching TRBD1. This CDR3 is built from 15 residues. The ends lost 3 bases at V and 4 bases at J; junction bases unmatched: 9. CDR1 and CDR2 (germline): SGHDN, FVKESK. CDR3 residues: CASSQLTGASYEQYF. CDR3 nucleotides: TGTGCCAGCAGCCAGTTAACAGGGGCAAGTTACGAGCAGTACTTC.

This clone is a singleton in its sample. V gene TRBV4-1 combines with J gene TRBJ2-3, with TRBD1 matching over 9 bases. The CDR3 totals 15 residues. The germline gives CDR1 MGHRA, CDR2 YSYEKL. Germline trimming cut 3 bases from V and 0 bases from J; bases unmatched to any gene: 1. The CDR3 spells CASSHGQGSTDTQYF. The CDR3 nucleotides are TGCGCCAGCAGCCACGGACAGGGGAGCACAGATACGCAGTATTTT.

V gene TRBV2 combines with J gene TRBJ2-1; 7 nucleotides agree with TRBD2. The V and J ends lost 3 bases and 10 bases, in that order; junction bases with no gene match: 9. CDR3 length: 14 residues. Looked up from germline, CDR1 is SNHLY and CDR2 is FYNNEI. The CDR3 DNA reads as TGTGCCAGCAGTGATGTCGCGGGAGTAAAGGAGCAGTTCTTC. Its protein is CASSDVAGVKEQFF.

The V and J genes are TRBV19 and TRBJ1-1, with a weak D call TRBD1 (5 bases). V lost 2 bases and J lost 4, with 8 bases in between. Per germline, CDR1 LNHDA and CDR2 SQIVND (reference sequence). The length of the CDR3 is 13 residues. Here the CDR3 reads CASSIWGTTEAFF. CDR3 sequence (DNA): TGTGCCAGTAGTATATGGGGGACCACTGAAGCTTTCTTT.

This clone was seen once. J is TRBJ2-1 and V is TRBV7-2, with TRBD2 identical over 7 bases. Germline CDR1 reads SGHTA; CDR2 reads FQGNSA. This CDR3 is built from 18 residues. With V trimmed by 3 bases and J by 2 bases, 13 bases remained unmatched. CDR3 bases: TGTGCCAGCAGCTTCGCACACCGGGACTACTTTCCCTACAATGAGCAGTTCTTC. It codes for CASSFAHRDYFPYNEQFF. Together with reference TRBV7-2 and TRBJ2-1, the CDR3 gives the full variable domain: GAGVSQSPSNKVTEKGKDVELRCDPISGHTALYWYRQSLGQGLEFLIYFQGNSAPDKSGLPSDRFSAERTGGSVSTLTIQRTQQEDSAVYLCASSFAHRDYFPYNEQFFGPGTRLTVL.

Here the CDR3 DNA reads TGTGCCACCAGCAGCGGCGGGACAGCAAATTTGGGAGGCTACACCTTC. This translates into CATSSGGTANLGGYTF. The chain recombines TRBV15 with TRBJ1-2; 7 nucleotides match TRBD1. Germline-derived CDR1 and CDR2 are LNHNV and YYDKDF (reference sequence). The J segment lost 8 bases and the V segment lost 3 bases, leaving 15 bases of the junction unmatched. The CDR3 contains 16 residues.

The chain uses TRBV28 and TRBJ2-1; the match to TRBD2 covers 9 bases. The CDR3 consists of 19 residues. J lost 3 bases, V lost 2 bases, and 14 bases had no gene match. CDR1 is MDHEN and CDR2 is SYDVKM in the germline V gene. The DNA for the CDR3 is TGTGCCAGCAGTTTAACCGGGACTAGCCCGGGAGCAGGCTACAATGAGCAGTTCTTC. Its protein is CASSLTGTSPGAGYNEQFF.

The V call is TRBV11-2, the J call TRBJ2-3; 10 bases fit TRBD2. There are 17 residues in the CDR3. The ends lost 0 bases at V and 1 base at J; junction bases unmatched: 4. Looked up from germline, CDR1 is SGHAT and CDR2 is FQNNGV. The CDR3 DNA reads as TGTGCCAGCAGCTTAGAATTGCTAGCGGGGGGCACAGATACGCAGTATTTT. It encodes CASSLELLAGGTDTQYF. The whole variable domain, remainder taken from reference TRBV11-2 and TRBJ2-3, is EAGVAQSPRYKIIEKRQSVAFWCNPISGHATLYWYQQILGQGPKLLIQFQNNGVVDDSQLPKDRFSAERLKGVDSTLKIQPAKLEDSAVYLCASSLELLAGGTDTQYFGPGTRLTVL.

The rearrangement joins TRBV28 to TRBJ2-3; D is possibly TRBD1 or TRBD2 (5 bases each). V was pared by 3 bases and J by 3 bases, with 13 bases between. CDR3 length: 15 residues. The V gene's germline CDR1 is MDHEN and CDR2 SYDVKM. This CDR3 is CASSFPTEGTDTQYF. CDR3 in DNA: TGTGCCAGCAGTTTCCCCACAGAGGGGACAGATACGCAGTATTTT.

The gene calls are TRBV10-2 and TRBJ1-4; D gene unclear. The CDR3 consists of 15 residues. The germline V and J ends were trimmed by 0 bases and 5 bases, with 10 bases remaining between them. Germline V gene data show CDR1 as WSHSY and CDR2 as SAAADI. The CDR3 sequence is CASSESRANNEKLFF. CDR3 bases: TGCGCCAGCAGTGAGTCGAGAGCAAACAATGAAAAACTGTTTTTT.